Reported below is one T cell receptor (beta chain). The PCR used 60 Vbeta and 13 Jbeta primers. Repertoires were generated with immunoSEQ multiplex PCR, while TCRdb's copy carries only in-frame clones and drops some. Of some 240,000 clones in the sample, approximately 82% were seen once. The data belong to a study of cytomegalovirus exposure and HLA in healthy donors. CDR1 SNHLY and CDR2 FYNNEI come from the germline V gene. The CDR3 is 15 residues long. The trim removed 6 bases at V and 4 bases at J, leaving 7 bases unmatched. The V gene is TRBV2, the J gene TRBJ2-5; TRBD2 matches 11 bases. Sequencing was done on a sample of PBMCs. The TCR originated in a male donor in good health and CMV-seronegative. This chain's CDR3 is CASRDIGLAGETQYF. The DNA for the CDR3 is TGTGCCAGCAGAGACATTGGACTAGCGGGAGAGACCCAGTACTTC.